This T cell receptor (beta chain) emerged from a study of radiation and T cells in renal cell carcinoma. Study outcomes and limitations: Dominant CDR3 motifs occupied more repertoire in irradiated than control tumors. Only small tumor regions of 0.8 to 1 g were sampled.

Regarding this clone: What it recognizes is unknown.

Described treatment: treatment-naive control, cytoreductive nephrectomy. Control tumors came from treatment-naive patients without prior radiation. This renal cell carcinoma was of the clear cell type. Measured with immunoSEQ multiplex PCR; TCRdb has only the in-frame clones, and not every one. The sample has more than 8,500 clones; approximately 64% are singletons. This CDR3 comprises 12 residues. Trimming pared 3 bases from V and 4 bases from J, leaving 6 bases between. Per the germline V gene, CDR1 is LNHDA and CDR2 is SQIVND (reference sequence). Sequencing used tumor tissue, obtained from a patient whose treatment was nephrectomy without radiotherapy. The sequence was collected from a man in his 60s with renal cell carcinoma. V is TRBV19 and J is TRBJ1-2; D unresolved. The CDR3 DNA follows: TGTGCCAGTAGTATTAGTTTCTATGGCTACACCTTC. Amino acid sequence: CASSISFYGYTF.